This T cell receptor (beta chain) was identified during a study of beta chain features in type 1 diabetes (dated by TCRdb to 2017 to 2018). The study in broad terms: Patients and healthy donors did not differ in mean age, gender distribution, total cell number or subset yield. A total of under 120,000,000 sorted cells were examined across all samples, and RNA yield correlated strongly with the number of cells per subset. Whereas all 30 or so donors provided naive and central memory subsets, regulatory and stem cell-like memory subsets were isolated from just 8 patients and about 8 healthy donors. The study compared TCRB repertoires of sorted circulating CD4+ T cell subsets between recently diagnosed type 1 diabetes patients and matched healthy donors. General findings and caveats noted by the study authors: PCR might favor shorter templates, but patient and control samples were amplified and corrected together, so any skew would affect both groups equally. HLA sub-analyses involved small numbers of individuals, so any influence of HLA type on TCRB rearrangement remained unresolved. At VDJ recombination sites, patients with type 1 diabetes made fewer insertions and deleted more nucleotides, a pattern implying thymic rearrangement abnormalities. In all four CD4+ subsets, TCRB CDR3 length was moderately but significantly shorter in type 1 diabetes patients. Naive, central memory and regulatory TCRB repertoires appeared more similar among patients than among healthy donors. Because cDNA was sequenced instead of genomic DNA, activated cells with high expression could be over-represented, although the groups did not differ in activation or CD3 levels.

The High Capacity cDNA Reverse Transcription Kit was used to reverse transcribe all of the isolated RNA, meaning that expressed TCRB transcripts were what got sequenced. Deep immunoSEQ sequencing was applied to naive, central memory and regulatory T cell samples, giving an average of roughly 3.5 million total reads per sample. Sorted cells were lysed in RLT buffer and RNA was extracted with DNase-treated RNeasy Micro or Mini kits, depending on cell number. Each cell subset was processed on its own to prevent cross-contamination, while patient and healthy donor samples were processed together. The immunoSEQ multiplex PCR was used to amplify TCRB sequences from cDNA, yielding 87-bp fragments that span the CDR3 region. Sequencing of the amplicons was done on the Illumina HiSeq platform. The study's own analysis went as follows. Synthetic template baselines were used to correct PCR bias computationally, reads within Hamming distance 2 were collapsed, and singletons that could not be merged were discarded. Reads were aligned against IMGT to assign V, D and J genes, CDR3 length and insertions or deletions at six rearrangement sites. Clonotype counts were normalized to sorted cell number within each subset before computing true diversity and Gini coefficients with the tcR R package. The overlap coefficient, calculated on TCRB nucleotide sequences, was used to quantify repertoire sharing. TCRdb took this table from immuneACCESS and kept in-frame rearrangements with V and J called. Such tables lack part of the clones; where checked against another copy, unresolved V genes explain under half of the gap, and the rest is unexplained. Clonal size and the V and J genes are those of that table, whereas D and trimming came from the DNA. Recorded for this sample are some 350,000 clones; over 8.5% of them occurred a single time. Of the sample, about 0.6% falls within the top ten clones.

This clone came up a few times. There is no known antigen for this receptor. Base qualities are not at hand, and no much larger clone is one base apart. Spanning cysteine to phenylalanine, the CDR3 consists of 12 amino acids. The retained sequence is limited to the CDR3, 36 bases, with the frame set at the first base. As encoded in the germline V gene, CDR1 is MNHNS while CDR2 is SASEGT. A distance of 10 bases separates the germline ends of V and J, which lose 7 bases and 7 bases respectively. A single peripheral blood draw of approximately 0.11 L on average was collected from each donor into heparinised tubes. A BD FACSAria II and a panel including CD45RO, CCR7, CD25, CD127, CD95 and CD27 were used to sort naive, central memory, regulatory and stem cell-like memory CD4+ T cells. All sorted populations exceeded 98% purity. PBMCs were isolated right away by Lymphoprep density gradient centrifugation and were stained directly, without culture. Samples were stained and sorted in pairs, with one healthy donor and one patient per experiment, so that batch effects were minimized.

Sequenced: central memory CD4+ T cells from blood. This chain joins TRBV6-1 to TRBJ2-2, with no D gene named confidently. This clonotype was obtained from a man aged 30 to 39 with type 1 diabetes. The CDR3 protein is CASTNPGGELFF. The nucleotide sequence is given as TGTGCCAGCACCAACCCAGGCGGGGAGCTGTTTTTT.